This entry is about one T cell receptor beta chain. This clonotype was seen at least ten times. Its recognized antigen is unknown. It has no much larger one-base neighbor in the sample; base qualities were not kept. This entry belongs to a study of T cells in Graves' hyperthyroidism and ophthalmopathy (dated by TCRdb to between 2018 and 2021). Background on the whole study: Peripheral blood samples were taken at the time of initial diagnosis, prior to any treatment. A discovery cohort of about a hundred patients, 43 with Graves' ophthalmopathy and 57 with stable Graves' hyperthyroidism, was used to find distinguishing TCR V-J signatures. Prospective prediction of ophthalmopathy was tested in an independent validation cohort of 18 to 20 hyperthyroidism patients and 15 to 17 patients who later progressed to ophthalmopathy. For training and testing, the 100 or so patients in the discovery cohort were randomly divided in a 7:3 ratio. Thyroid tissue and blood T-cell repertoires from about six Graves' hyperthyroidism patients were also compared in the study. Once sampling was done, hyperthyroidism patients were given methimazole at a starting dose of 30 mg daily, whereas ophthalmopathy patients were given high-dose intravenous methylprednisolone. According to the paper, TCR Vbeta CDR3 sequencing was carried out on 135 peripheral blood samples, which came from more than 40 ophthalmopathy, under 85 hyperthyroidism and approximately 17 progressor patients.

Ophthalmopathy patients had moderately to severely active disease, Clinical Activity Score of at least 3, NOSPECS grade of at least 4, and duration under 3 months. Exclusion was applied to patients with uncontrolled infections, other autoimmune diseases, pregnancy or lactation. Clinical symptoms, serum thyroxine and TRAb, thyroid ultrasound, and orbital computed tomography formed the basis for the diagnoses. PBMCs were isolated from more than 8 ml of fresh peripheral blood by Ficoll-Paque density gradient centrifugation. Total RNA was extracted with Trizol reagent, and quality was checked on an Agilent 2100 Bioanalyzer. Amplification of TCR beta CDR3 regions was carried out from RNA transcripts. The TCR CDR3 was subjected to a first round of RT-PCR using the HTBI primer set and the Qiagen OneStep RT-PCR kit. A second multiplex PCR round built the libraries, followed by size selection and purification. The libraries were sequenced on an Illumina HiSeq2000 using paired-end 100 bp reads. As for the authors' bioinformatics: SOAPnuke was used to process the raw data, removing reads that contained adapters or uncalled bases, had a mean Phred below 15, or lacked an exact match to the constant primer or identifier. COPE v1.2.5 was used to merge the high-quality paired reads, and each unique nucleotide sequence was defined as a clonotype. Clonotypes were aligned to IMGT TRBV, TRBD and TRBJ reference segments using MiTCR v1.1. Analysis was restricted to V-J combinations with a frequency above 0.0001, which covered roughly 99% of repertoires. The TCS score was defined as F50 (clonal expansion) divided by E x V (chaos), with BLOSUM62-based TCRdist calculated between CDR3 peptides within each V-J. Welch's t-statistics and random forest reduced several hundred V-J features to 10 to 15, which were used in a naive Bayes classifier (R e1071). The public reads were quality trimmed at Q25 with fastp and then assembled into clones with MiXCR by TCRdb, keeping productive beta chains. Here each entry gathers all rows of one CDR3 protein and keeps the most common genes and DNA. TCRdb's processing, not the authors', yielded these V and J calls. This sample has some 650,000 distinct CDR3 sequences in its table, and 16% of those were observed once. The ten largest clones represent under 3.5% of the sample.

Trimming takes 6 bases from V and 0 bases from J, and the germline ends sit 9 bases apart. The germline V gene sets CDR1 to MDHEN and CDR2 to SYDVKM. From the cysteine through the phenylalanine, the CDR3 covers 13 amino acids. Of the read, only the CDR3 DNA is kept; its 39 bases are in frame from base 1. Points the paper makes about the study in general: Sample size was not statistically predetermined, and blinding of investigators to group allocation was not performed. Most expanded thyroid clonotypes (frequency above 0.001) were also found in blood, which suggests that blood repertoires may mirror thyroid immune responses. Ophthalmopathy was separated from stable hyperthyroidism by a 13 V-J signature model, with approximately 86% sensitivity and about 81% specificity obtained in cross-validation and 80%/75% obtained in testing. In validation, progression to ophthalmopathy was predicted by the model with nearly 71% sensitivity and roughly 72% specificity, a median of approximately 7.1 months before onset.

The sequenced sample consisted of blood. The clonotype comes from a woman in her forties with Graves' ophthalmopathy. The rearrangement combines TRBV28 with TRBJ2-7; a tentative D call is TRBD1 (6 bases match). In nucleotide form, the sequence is TGTGCCAGCAGACAGGGATCCTCCTACGAGCAGTACTTC. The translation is CASRQGSSYEQYF. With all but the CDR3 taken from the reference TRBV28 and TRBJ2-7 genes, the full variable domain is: DVKVTQSSRYLVKRTGEKVFLECVQDMDHENMFWYRQDPGLGLRLIYFSYDVKMKEKGDIPEGYSVSREKKERFSLILESASTNQTSMYLCASRQGSSYEQYFGPGTRLTVT.